This TCR beta chain derives from a study of molecular identifiers for immune sequencing clone quantification. Whole-study results and caveats: Clonotypes surpassing 20 RNA copies contained over 99% of effector molecules, versus under 1% in naive cells.

This clonotype was found many times. The antigen remains undetermined. For bulk TCR libraries, previously described methods and listed TCR primers were used. Each CDR3 protein gets one entry after TCRdb re-called the PCR reads with MiXCR. Found here are 350,000 or so distinct CDR3 sequences, roughly 23% of them singletons; the top ten hold more than 0.8%. This CDR3 region has 14 residues. The germline V gene encodes CDR1 KGHDR and CDR2 SFDVKD. V was clipped by 3 bases and J by 1 base; unmatched bases: 0. This TCR derives from a human donor in good health. Some libraries in this study had Jurkat cell RNA spiked in. The gene calls are TRBV24-1 and TRBJ2-7; 9 bases agree with TRBD1. The sequencing sample was made of naive CD8+ T cells from blood, with Jurkat cell RNA spiked in. The subset denotes: FACS-sorted CD8+CD4-CCR7+CD45RA+ naive T cells. The CDR3 is CATSDGQGSYEQYF. For the CDR3, the DNA is TGTGCCACCAGTGATGGACAGGGGTCCTACGAGCAGTACTTC.